This T cell receptor beta chain emerged from a study of cytomegalovirus exposure and HLA in healthy donors. Study at large: Previous work identified roughly 120 million unique TCR beta sequences from around 200 million T cells. General study results and limits: According to the study, roughly 160 TCR beta chains were cytomegalovirus-associated. Analyses of presence/absence relied on an assumption of roughly uniform sequencing depth across donors.

V shed 5 bases, J shed 10 bases, and the junction held 9 bases outside the gene matches. Germline loops: CDR1 SNHLY, CDR2 FYNNEI. The CDR3 is made up of 15 amino acids. This PCR relied on a set of 60 Vbeta primers and 13 Jbeta primers. Repertoires were generated with immunoSEQ multiplex PCR, while TCRdb's copy carries only in-frame clones and drops some. The table shows about 160,000 clones, with roughly 79% occurring only once. Concerning this clone itself: Its antigen remains unknown.

V usage is TRBV2 and J usage is TRBJ2-1; the match to TRBD2 covers 12 bases. Sequenced: PBMCs. The TCR was taken from a woman in her thirties or forties in good health and CMV-seropositive. The CDR3 protein is CASSQTSGGSLEQFF. The DNA for the CDR3 is TGTGCCAGCAGTCAGACTAGCGGGGGTTCCCTGGAGCAGTTCTTC.